Listed here are 5 T cell receptor beta chains from one sample, sequenced in a study of cytomegalovirus exposure and HLA in healthy donors. PCR involved 60 Vbeta and 13 Jbeta primers. Libraries were prepared by immunoSEQ multiplex PCR; TCRdb keeps only in-frame clonotypes and omits some of them. The sample records over 150,000 clones, over 70% being singletons. Sample: PBMCs. The receptors stem from a woman aged 55-69 years in good health and CMV-seropositive.

This sequence joins TRBV6-4 and TRBJ2-5; no clear D. The length of the CDR3 is 13 residues. Trimming stripped 5 bases from V and 1 base from J, with 8 bases between. The germline V gene has CDR1 MRHNA and CDR2 SNTAGT. CDR3 nucleotide sequence: TGTGCCAGCAGTCGACTCCCCCAAGAGACCCAGTACTTC. Its translation: CASSRLPQETQYF.

The V and J genes are TRBV2 and TRBJ2-3; 9 nucleotides align to TRBD1. This CDR3 spans 14 amino acids. The V gene end was trimmed by 6 bases and the J gene end by 4 bases; junction bases not matched to a gene: 5. The V gene's germline CDR1 is SNHLY and CDR2 FYNNEI. The DNA for the CDR3 is TGTGCCAGCAGCGACCGGACAGGGGCAGATACGCAGTATTTT. Its translation is CASSDRTGADTQYF.

The table lists this clone with a few counts. V gene TRBV9 combines with J gene TRBJ1-1; 8 positions match TRBD1. The CDR3 is 16 amino acids. From germline, CDR1 is SGDLS and CDR2 YYNGEE. V was clipped by 0 bases and J by 4 bases; unmatched bases: 8. CDR3 sequence: CASSVVARGRGTEAFF. The CDR3 nucleotides are TGTGCCAGCAGCGTAGTGGCCAGGGGGCGCGGCACTGAAGCTTTCTTT.

The CDR3 protein is CASRLEETQYF. DNA for the CDR3: TGTGCCTCTCGACTCGAAGAGACCCAGTACTTC. This chain joins TRBV30 and TRBJ2-5; no firm D call. The CDR3 spans 11 residues. V was pared by 7 bases and J by 3 bases, with 9 bases between. The V gene's germline CDR1 is GTSNPN and CDR2 SVGIG (reference sequence).

This clone was recorded a few times. This chain links TRBV19 with TRBJ2-1; D ambiguous. CDR1 and CDR2 from the germline V gene are LNHDA and SQIVND (reference sequence). Between the trimmed V and J ends, which lost 4 bases and 0 bases, there was a span of 13 bases. This CDR3 has 16 residues. The CDR3 DNA reads TGTGCCAGTAGTAGTACTCGCCTAAGCTCCTACAATGAGCAGTTCTTC. It is translated as CASSSTRLSSYNEQFF.